This T cell receptor beta chain is from a study of CD8+ T cells in alopecia areata. General study results and limits: Higher clonality was seen in lesional scalp than in normal scalp, especially in alopecia totalis/universalis. Tofacitinib significantly brought down scalp clonality and expanded CD8+ clones among top 100.

RNA extraction was followed by reverse transcription into cDNA, which acted as the sequencing template. Measured with immunoSEQ multiplex PCR; TCRdb has only the in-frame clones, and not every one. The sample lists 170,000 or so clones; about 60% were seen once. The germline CDR1 and CDR2 sequences are SGDLS and YYNGEE. CDR3 length: 14 amino acids. The J segment lost 6 bases and the V segment lost 3 bases, leaving 5 bases of the junction unmatched. Regarding this clone: What it recognizes is unknown.

Specified treatment: oral pan-JAK inhibitor, 5-10 mg twice daily. This sample comprised CD8+ T cells sorted from blood, obtained at week 24, from a patient treated with tofacitinib. The chain joins TRBV9 to TRBJ2-4; 8 bases align to TRBD1. The sequence was obtained from a human donor with alopecia areata. CDR3 sequence: CASSARTGRNIQYF. In DNA form, the CDR3 reads TGTGCCAGCAGCGCCCGGACAGGGAGAAACATTCAGTACTTC.